A selection of T cell receptor beta chains follows, all from one sample in a study of blood T cell repertoires in COVID-19. Here immunoSEQ multiplex PCR was the method, and the copy in TCRdb shows in-frame clones only, minus some. The sample holds some 35,000 clones, under 90% seen once. Sample: peripheral blood. These receptors were taken from a man over 45 with acute or convalescent COVID-19. Each CDR3 is given with its conserved first and last residue. The D gene is left open where the match is weak. Rows may omit the clone size; those that give it use once, few, many or a size class.

V	size	D	J	DNA	CDR3
TRBV24-1	.	TRBD1	TRBJ2-3	TGTGCCACCAGTGACTACGGACAGGCTAGCACAGATACGCAGTATTTT	CATSDYGQASTDTQYF
TRBV5-8	.	.	TRBJ2-4	TGTGCCAGCAGCTCACAGGGTACCAAAAACATTCAGTACTTC	CASSSQGTKNIQYF
TRBV3-1/TRBV3-2	few	.	TRBJ2-5	TGTGCCAGCAGCCAGAATGGGAGAGAAGAGACCCAGTACTTC	CASSQNGREETQYF
TRBV7-9	.	TRBD1	TRBJ2-2	TGTGCCAGCAGACTAGGACAGGGATACACCGGGGAGCTGTTTTTT	CASRLGQGYTGELFF
TRBV2	.	.	TRBJ1-5	TGTGCCAGCAGTCAAGGCGGTTTTCAGCCCCAGCATTTT	CASSQGGFQPQHF
TRBV5-4	.	.	TRBJ1-4	TGTGCCAGCTCCTCAGCGGGCCTAACTAATGAAAAACTGTTTTTT	CASSSAGLTNEKLFF
TRBV20-1	.	TRBD1	TRBJ1-5	TGCAGTGCTAGTAAGGGACAGGGGGGTCAGCCCCAGCATTTT	CSASKGQGGQPQHF
TRBV10-2	.	TRBD2	TRBJ2-1	TGCGCCAGCAGTTCAGTAGCGGGGGCGCTATTCAATGAGCAGTTCTTC	CASSSVAGALFNEQFF
TRBV6-1	.	TRBD1	TRBJ1-2	TGTGCCAGCAGTGAGGGGACAGGGGGCCTCTATGGCTACACCTTC	CASSEGTGGLYGYTF
TRBV7-2	.	TRBD1	TRBJ2-1	TGTGCCAGCAGCTCCTGGACAGGGGCGTACAATGAGCAGTTCTTC	CASSSWTGAYNEQFF
TRBV28	.	.	TRBJ2-1	TGTGCCAGCAGTTCCGACCCGGGGGGCCAGGGTGAGCAGTTCTTC	CASSSDPGGQGEQFF
TRBV7-9	.	TRBD1	TRBJ1-5	TGTGCCAGCAGCTTAGTAAGACAGGGGTTTCGCAATCAGCCCCAGCATTTT	CASSLVRQGFRNQPQHF
TRBV12-3/TRBV12-4	.	.	TRBJ1-5	TGTGCCAGCAGTTTGGGGGGGGCCCAGCCCCAGCATTTT	CASSLGGAQPQHF
TRBV2	once	TRBD2	TRBJ2-3	TGTGCCAGCAGTGTCAGCGGGGGGGTGTCAGATACGCAGTATTTT	CASSVSGGVSDTQYF
TRBV5-5	.	.	TRBJ2-5	TGTGCCAGCAGCTTGGGTGCGGGGCAAGAGACCCAGTACTTC	CASSLGAGQETQYF
TRBV6-6	.	.	TRBJ2-4	TGTGCCAGCAGTCCAAGGACAGTAGCCAAAAACATTCAGTACTTC	CASSPRTVAKNIQYF